Each of the 14 T cell receptor beta chains below was sequenced from the same sample in a study of Ad26.COV2.S vaccination and SARS-CoV-2 variants. Documented treatment: around 19 received Ad26.COV2.S at low or high dose, single or two shots; about five received placebo; per-sample allocation not given. Material that was analyzed had been drawn on day 63 after the first vaccine or placebo injection. Assay: immunoSEQ multiplex PCR; the TCRdb copy retains only in-frame clones and omits some. The sample lists about 460,000 clones, 70% to 90% occurring once. The specimen was peripheral blood, collected in a trial of Ad26.COV2.S vaccine versus placebo. These receptors were taken from a person between 18 and 59 years old who received the Ad26.COV2.S COVID-19 vaccine or a placebo.

The J gene is TRBJ2-7, the V gene TRBV28; 9 nucleotides agree with TRBD1. Germline CDR1 and CDR2: MDHEN and SYDVKM. The CDR3 extends over 15 amino acids. The V and J ends lost 6 bases and 6 bases, in that order; junction bases with no gene match: 12. CDR3 region: CASSQHDRGSGEQYF. The CDR3 DNA reads as TGTGCCAGCAGCCAACACGACAGGGGGAGCGGCGAGCAGTACTTC.

This clone has just a few counts. This chain joins TRBV19 and TRBJ1-5; 7 nucleotides agree with TRBD1. The J segment lost 0 bases and the V segment lost 5 bases, leaving 10 bases of the junction unmatched. Germline assignment: CDR1 LNHDA and CDR2 SQIVND (reference sequence). The CDR3 length is 17 residues. This chain's CDR3 is CASSLSGGPYSNQPQHF. For the CDR3, the DNA is TGTGCCAGTAGTCTTTCAGGGGGACCCTATAGCAATCAGCCCCAGCATTTT.

A single count supports this clone. The J gene is TRBJ2-3, the V gene TRBV28; 7 bases are a match to TRBD2. Looked up from germline, CDR1 is MDHEN and CDR2 is SYDVKM. The J segment lost 15 bases and the V segment lost 6 bases, leaving 15 bases of the junction unmatched. This CDR3 has 13 amino acids. The CDR3 nucleotides are TGTGCCAGCAGCAAAGGGAGGGGAAAGGGCCAATATTTT. Translation: CASSKGRGKGQYF.

CDR3 DNA: TGCGCCAGCAGCCAGGGGCACAGGGTTTACTCCTACAATGAGCAGTTCTTC. It encodes CASSQGHRVYSYNEQFF. The V call is TRBV4-3, the J call TRBJ2-1; D possibly corresponds to TRBD1 (6 bases). The V and J ends lost 3 bases and 0 bases respectively, with 15 bases between them. The CDR3 is 17 amino acids. Germline V lookup: CDR1 LGHNA, CDR2 YSLEER.

The chain combines TRBV28 with TRBJ1-5; tentative D call: TRBD1 (6 bases). V gave up 2 bases and J gave up 0 bases, with 11 bases separating them. The CDR3 is made up of 16 amino acids. CDR1 MDHEN and CDR2 SYDVKM come from the germline V gene. CDR3 in DNA: TGTGCCAGCAGTTTACCCTCGGACAGTAGCAATCAGCCCCAGCATTTT. Protein: CASSLPSDSSNQPQHF.

The V and J genes are TRBV28 and TRBJ1-1; D remains unclear. The CDR3 extends over 14 amino acids. Trimming removed 3 bases at V and 0 bases at J, with 8 bases between. The germline CDR1 and CDR2 sequences are MDHEN and SYDVKM. The CDR3 nucleotides are TGTGCCAGCAGTTTCCAACAGATGAACACTGAAGCTTTCTTT. It specifies CASSFQQMNTEAFF.

The chain recombines TRBV7-2 with TRBJ2-3, with D possibly being TRBD2 (7 bases). Germline-derived CDR1 and CDR2 are SGHTA and FQGNSA. This CDR3 region has 14 residues. V was trimmed by 5 bases and J by 5 bases, leaving 14 bases between them. The CDR3 DNA follows: TGTGCCAGCAGCGGGGGGGCCGGGGTAGATACGCAGTATTTT. Encoded protein: CASSGGAGVDTQYF.

This clone was recorded once. The chain carries TRBV2 and TRBJ1-2; 8 positions agree with TRBD1. Per the germline V gene, CDR1 is SNHLY and CDR2 is FYNNEI. The length of the CDR3 is 14 residues. Trimming at V came to 4 bases and at J to 8 bases, leaving 9 bases not matched to a gene. The CDR3 DNA follows: TGTGCCAGCAGTGGACAGGGGATCTCTCACGGCTACACCTTC. Translation: CASSGQGISHGYTF.

This sequence joins TRBV5-1 and TRBJ2-5; a weak D match, TRBD1 (6 bases). Germline assignment: CDR1 SGHRS and CDR2 YFSETQ. CDR3 length: 16 residues. Trimming removed 0 bases from V and 5 bases from J, with 17 bases in between. The CDR3 DNA sequence: TGCGCCAGCAGCTTGGCAGCTGGACAGCGCGAGGAGACCCAGTACTTC. The encoded protein is CASSLAAGQREETQYF.

The rearrangement links TRBV4-2 to TRBJ2-7; D might be TRBD1 (6 bases). V gave up 1 base and J gave up 3 bases, with 13 bases separating them. The germline CDR1 and CDR2 sequences are LGHNA and YNFKEQ. This CDR3 has 15 amino acids. CDR3 nucleotides: TGTGCCAGCAGCCAAGCACACAGGGAAAACTACGAGCAGTACTTC. Translated, it gives CASSQAHRENYEQYF.

The chain has TRBV2 and TRBJ2-5; the match to TRBD2 covers 8 bases. V lost 1 base to trimming and J lost 4 bases; unmatched junction nucleotides: 2. CDR1 and CDR2 (germline): SNHLY, FYNNEI. CDR3 size: 14 residues. The DNA of the CDR3 is TGTGCCAGCAGTGAAGGCGGGAGGTTAGAGACCCAGTACTTC. Translation: CASSEGGRLETQYF. Supplemented by reference TRBV2 and TRBJ2-5, the full variable domain reads EPEVTQTPSHQVTQMGQEVILRCVPISNHLYFYWYRQILGQKVEFLVSFYNNEISEKSEIFDDQFSVERPDGSNFTLKIRSTKLEDSAMYFCASSEGGRLETQYFGPGTRLLVL.

V gene TRBV6-5 combines with J gene TRBJ1-1; possible D gene TRBD1, 5 bases. Trimming removed 2 bases from V and 4 bases from J, with 14 bases in between. Germline CDR1 is MNHEY and CDR2 is SVGAGI. The CDR3 spans 15 residues. Here the CDR3 DNA reads TGTGCCAGCAGTTACGTCGCAGGGAGAGGCACTGAAGCTTTCTTT. Its translation is CASSYVAGRGTEAFF.

The V and J genes are TRBV27 and TRBJ1-6, with D possibly being TRBD1 (5 bases). V dropped 5 bases and J dropped 9 bases, with 23 bases sitting between them. The CDR3 length is 17 residues. Germline CDR1 and CDR2: MNHEY and SMNVEV (reference sequence). The CDR3 spells CASSPQGPRHRVSPLHF. Here the CDR3 DNA reads TGTGCCAGCAGTCCCCAGGGACCCCGCCATAGGGTTTCACCCCTCCACTTT.

The chain employs TRBV7-3 and TRBJ2-1; 7 nucleotides line up with TRBD2. The CDR3 is 17 amino acids. In germline, CDR1 is SGHTA, CDR2 FQGTGA. J gave up 2 bases and V 5 bases, and 12 bases lay outside the gene matches. CDR3 region: CASSPAGTTPTYNEQFF. The CDR3 DNA reads TGTGCCAGCAGCCCGGCCGGGACTACTCCGACCTACAATGAGCAGTTCTTC.